This TCR beta chain was identified during a study of blood T cell repertoires in COVID-19 (TCRdb year 2020). As for the study more broadly: Collaborator samples came from the United States, Italy and Spain and covered acute and convalescent phases of COVID-19. The material from the prospective study consisted of cDNA or gDNA derived from T cells, B-cell-depleted T cells, or PBMCs. Deeply sampled blood TCRbeta repertoires from subjects exposed to, actively infected with, or recovered from COVID-19 were included in the dataset. The repertoires were released in a freely available public database meant as a resource for research on the immune response to SARS-CoV-2. Samples were obtained from the ongoing ImmuneRACE study (first 160 participants) and from about 1,300 subjects provided by 6 global collaborators. Nearly every sample came with metadata listing a de-identified subject ID, COVID-19 status, age in years and sex. Where HLA class I and class II types were available, the types were taken from metadata supplied by the sample provider, not from assay-based typing.

TCRbeta CDR3 regions were amplified from genomic DNA using the immunoSEQ Assay, a bias-controlled multiplex PCR. In the paper's pipeline: The number of nucleated cells in each sample was estimated by amplification of reference gene primers within the assay. Sequence reads were collapsed and filtered to measure the absolute abundance of every unique TCRbeta CDR3 rearrangement. For each sample, productive Simpson clonality was calculated as the square root of Simpson's diversity index across productive rearrangements. Held by TCRdb, this immuneACCESS table contains in-frame sequences only and omits some clones. Under half of the omission traces to an unresolved V gene where checked; the cause of the rest is unknown. V and J calls and clone size are as listed in that table; D and trimming were resolved from the DNA. The sample table contains about 220,000 clones; only one count was recorded for around 85% of them. Approximately 5% of the sample goes to the ten largest clones.

The cysteine opens and the phenylalanine closes a CDR3 of 13 amino acids. The retained sequence is limited to the CDR3, 39 bases, with the frame set at the first base. V is trimmed back by 3 bases and J by 6 bases, and the junction contains 8 bases that no gene match accounts for. The germline V gene (reference sequence) supplies CDR1 GTSNPN and CDR2 SVGIG. Collaborating institutions collected whole blood in K2EDTA tubes following their own protocols. For TCRbeta analysis, collaborators shipped samples as frozen whole blood, isolated PBMCs, or DNA extracted from either of those sample types. A remark on this clone: Its antigen target is currently unknown. Base qualities are missing; no much larger clone stands one base away.

Results and caveats for the whole study, not just this receptor: The quantity of clinical and demographic metadata differed by source and by participant and was supplied without curation.

This chain is built from TRBV30 and TRBJ2-7; 7 middle bases align to TRBD1. This clonotype originated in a human donor in a cohort sampled during active COVID-19. Material for sequencing was peripheral blood. DNA sequence: TGTGCCTGGAGCCGGGACAGTGTTATCGAGCAGTACTTC. It translates to CAWSRDSVIEQYF.